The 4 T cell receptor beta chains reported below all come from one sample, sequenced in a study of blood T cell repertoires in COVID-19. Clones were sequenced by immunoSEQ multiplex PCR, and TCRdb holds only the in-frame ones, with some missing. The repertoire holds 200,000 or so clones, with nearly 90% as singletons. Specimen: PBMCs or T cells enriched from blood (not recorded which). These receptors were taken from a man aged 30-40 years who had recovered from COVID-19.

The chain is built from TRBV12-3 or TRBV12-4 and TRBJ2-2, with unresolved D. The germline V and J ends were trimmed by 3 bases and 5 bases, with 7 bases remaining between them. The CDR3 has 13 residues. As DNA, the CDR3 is TGTGCCAGCAGTTTCACTTTAACCGGGGAGCTGTTTTTT. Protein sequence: CASSFTLTGELFF.

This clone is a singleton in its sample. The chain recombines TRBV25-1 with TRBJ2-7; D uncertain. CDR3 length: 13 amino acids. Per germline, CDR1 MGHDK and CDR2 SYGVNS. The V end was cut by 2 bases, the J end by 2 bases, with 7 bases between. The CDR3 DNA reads TGTGCCAGCAGTGAAGCTAGTACCTACGAGCAGTACTTC. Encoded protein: CASSEASTYEQYF.

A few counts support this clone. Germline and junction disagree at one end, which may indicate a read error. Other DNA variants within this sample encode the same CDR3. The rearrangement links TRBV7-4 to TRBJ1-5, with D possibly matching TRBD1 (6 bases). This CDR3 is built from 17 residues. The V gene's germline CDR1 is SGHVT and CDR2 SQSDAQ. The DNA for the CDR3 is TGCGCCACCCGCGACGGATACGGGGGGGGCAGCAATCAGCCCCAGCATTTT. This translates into CATRDGYGGGSNQPQHF.

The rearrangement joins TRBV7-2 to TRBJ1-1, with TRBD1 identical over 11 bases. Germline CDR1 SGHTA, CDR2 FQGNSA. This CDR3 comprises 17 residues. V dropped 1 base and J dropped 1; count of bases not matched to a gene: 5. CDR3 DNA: TGTGCCAGCAGCTTAGGGGGACAGGGGGTAGCGAACACTGAAGCTTTCTTT. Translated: CASSLGGQGVANTEAFF.